The 3 T cell receptor beta chains given below trace back to one sample, sequenced in a study of shared clonotypes between healthy human individuals. TCRdb keeps only in-frame clones here, not all; method: immunoSEQ multiplex PCR. The repertoire holds more than 2,000,000 clones, around 90% seen once, with about 0.13% in the top ten. What was sequenced was naive CD4+ T cells sorted from blood. Subset given: CD45RA+ positively selected. These receptors were obtained from a man aged 18 to 35 in good health.

The chain links TRBV4-1 to TRBJ1-5; TRBD1 matches at 8 bases. In germline, CDR1 is MGHRA, CDR2 YSYEKL. V trimming: 3 bases; J trimming: 0 bases; junction bases outside the gene matches: 4. The CDR3 loop spans 16 amino acids. In DNA, the CDR3 is TGCGCCAGCAGCCATGGACAGGGAAATAGCAATCAGCCCCAGCATTTT. Its protein is CASSHGQGNSNQPQHF.

The chain employs TRBV6-1 and TRBJ2-1; D assignment may be TRBD1 or TRBD2 (5 bases each). Germline V lookup: CDR1 MNHNS, CDR2 SASEGT. The CDR3 totals 17 residues. Trimming stripped 2 bases from V and 4 bases from J, with 18 bases between. The CDR3 DNA is TGTGCCAGCAGTGAAATCCGATTCGGGACGGTGTACAATGAGCAGTTCTTC. Translating gives CASSEIRFGTVYNEQFF.

This sequence joins TRBV7-3 and TRBJ2-2; possible D gene TRBD1, 7 bases. V was cut by 5 bases and J by 5 bases, with 12 bases left in between. Germline-derived CDR1 and CDR2 are SGHTA and FQGTGA. This CDR3 has 14 amino acids. CDR3 sequence reads: CASSTGAGTGELFF. The CDR3 DNA follows: TGTGCCAGCAGCACAGGGGCGGGGACCGGGGAGCTGTTTTTT.